This T cell receptor (beta chain) emerged from a study of Graves' ophthalmopathy and Graves' hyperthyroidism listed by TCRdb under 2018. Study-wide context: Peripheral blood was collected at initial diagnosis, prior to any treatment. To tell Graves' ophthalmopathy apart from Graves' hyperthyroidism, and to predict which patients would progress to ophthalmopathy, the study relied on TCR beta repertoire signatures. In total, approximately 130 blood samples were TCR-sequenced: fewer than 50 ophthalmopathy, under 80 hyperthyroidism and some 17 hyperthyroidism-to-ophthalmopathy patients. A discovery set of 100 patients (around 44 ophthalmopathy, 57 stable hyperthyroidism) was enrolled to explore V-J signatures distinguishing ophthalmopathy from hyperthyroidism. The independent validation cohort included 20 or so hyperthyroidism patients plus 17 patients who later progressed from hyperthyroidism to ophthalmopathy. In roughly 6 hyperthyroidism patients, T-cell repertoires of thyroid tissue and blood were compared. Following sample collection, hyperthyroidism patients were given methimazole at a starting dose of 30 mg daily, and ophthalmopathy patients were given high-dose intravenous methylprednisolone. The roughly 91 discovery patients were randomly divided into training and test sets at a 7:3 ratio.

For repertoire sequencing, the TCR beta CDR3 regions were amplified from RNA transcripts. A first-round RT-PCR used HTBI primers with the Qiagen OneStep RT-PCR kit, followed by a second-round multiplex PCR, size selection and purification. Libraries were sequenced paired-end with 100 bp reads on an Illumina HiSeq2000. For the original study's pipeline: SOAPnuke was used to process the reads, removing any read that contained adapters or uncalled bases, had a mean Phred below 15, or lacked an exact match to the constant primer or identifier. High-quality paired reads were merged with COPE v1.2.5. Each unique nucleotide sequence was defined as a clonotype, and clonotypes were aligned to IMGT TRB V, D and J references with MiTCR v1.1. Only V-J combinations with frequency above 0.0001 were analysed, covering more than 99% of repertoires. For each V-J combination, a TCR clonal expansion and chaos score was defined as the ratio of F50 clonal expansion to chaos observed in the TCRdist matrix. Welch's t-statistics and random forest were used to reduce the features to 10 to 15 V-J combinations, which were then used as input to a naive Bayes classifier. The Morisita-Horn index was used to measure how similar the thyroid and blood repertoires were. TCRdb took the public reads, trimmed them with fastp at Q25, ran MiXCR for clone calling and kept in-frame beta chains. Rows are unified per CDR3 protein, each entry keeping the most common DNA and genes. The V and J calls follow TCRdb's processing rather than the paper's. The sample table lists about 410,000 distinct CDR3 sequences, approximately 20% of them with a count of one. The ten largest clones take up roughly 1.5% of the sample.

On the study overall, not on this receptor specifically: Sample size was not predetermined statistically, and investigators were not blinded to group allocation. In validation, the model predicted ophthalmopathy progression with 55% to 71% sensitivity and 72.22% specificity; eleven to twelve predicted patients were CT-confirmed with GO in a median of approximately 6.5 months. Among expanded thyroid clonotypes with frequency above 0.001, most also showed up in blood, which suggests that blood repertoires may reflect the thyroid immune response. Ophthalmopathy was separated from stable hyperthyroidism by the 13-signature model with about 90% sensitivity and about 81% specificity in cross-validation and with 80%/75% in the test set.

Ophthalmopathy patients were characterized by moderately to severely active disease, a Clinical Activity Score of at least 3, a NOSPECS grade of at least 4, and a disease duration under 3 months. Patients with other autoimmune diseases, uncontrolled infections, pregnancy or lactation were excluded from the study. Diagnosis relied on clinical symptoms, serum thyroxine, TRAb, thyroid ultrasound and orbital computed tomography. Using Ficoll-Paque density gradient centrifugation, PBMCs were isolated from about 9.4 ml of fresh peripheral blood. Total RNA was extracted with Trizol reagent and quality-checked on an Agilent 2100 Bioanalyzer. This clonotype was seen repeatedly, ten times or more. This receptor's antigen is unknown. Per-base qualities were not stored, and no clone one base away is much larger. Taken from the germline V gene (reference sequence), the CDR1 and CDR2 loops are GTSNPN and SVGIG. V is pared back by 1 base and J by 0 bases, with 6 bases lying between the germline termini. The CDR3 has 13 amino acids, counting the end cysteine and phenylalanine. Only the CDR3 part of the read is kept: 39 bases, read in frame from the first base.

The V and J segments used are TRBV30 and TRBJ1-1, with a weak D call of TRBD1 (5 bases match). Material: peripheral blood. The receptor was derived from a woman between 18 and 30 years old with Graves' ophthalmopathy. Donor details come from another sample of the same person, matched by shared clones. The CDR3 region: CAWSGDLNTEAFF. The sequence in DNA is TGTGCCTGGAGTGGGGACCTGAACACTGAAGCTTTCTTT.